This T cell receptor (beta chain) appears in the sequencing data of a study of shared clonotypes between healthy human individuals. The method was immunoSEQ multiplex PCR; TCRdb's version includes in-frame clones alone and lacks a portion of them. The sample lists roughly 1,100,000 clones, roughly 80% occurring once. There were no recent acute infections or vaccinations among the donors, who were healthy HIV-negative adults. The V segment lost 5 bases and the J segment 3 bases; nucleotides outside the gene matches: 7. Germline CDR1 reads SGHTA; CDR2 reads FQGNSA. CDR3 length: 15 residues. This sequence joins TRBV7-2 and TRBJ1-2, with TRBD1 matching 9 bases. Sequencing input: memory CD4+ T cells sorted from blood. Subset described: CD45RA-negative fraction. This TCR derives from a man aged 18 to 30 in good health. Here the CDR3 reads CASSTTGGAYYGYTF. The CDR3 DNA follows: TGTGCCAGCAGCACCACAGGGGGCGCTTACTATGGCTACACCTTC.